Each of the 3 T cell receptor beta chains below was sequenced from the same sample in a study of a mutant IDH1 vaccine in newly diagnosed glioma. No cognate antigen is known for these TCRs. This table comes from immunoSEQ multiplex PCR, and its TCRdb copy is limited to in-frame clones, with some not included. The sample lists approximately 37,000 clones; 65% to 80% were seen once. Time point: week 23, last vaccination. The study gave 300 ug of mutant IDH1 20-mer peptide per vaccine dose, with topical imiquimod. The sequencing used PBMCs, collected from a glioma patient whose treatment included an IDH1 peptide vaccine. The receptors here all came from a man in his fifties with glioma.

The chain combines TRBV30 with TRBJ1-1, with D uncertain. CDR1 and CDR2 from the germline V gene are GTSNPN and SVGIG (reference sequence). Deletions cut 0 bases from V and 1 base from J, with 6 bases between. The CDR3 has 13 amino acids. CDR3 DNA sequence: TGTGCCTGGAGTGTCAACAGGAACACTGAAGCTTTCTTT. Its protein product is CAWSVNRNTEAFF.

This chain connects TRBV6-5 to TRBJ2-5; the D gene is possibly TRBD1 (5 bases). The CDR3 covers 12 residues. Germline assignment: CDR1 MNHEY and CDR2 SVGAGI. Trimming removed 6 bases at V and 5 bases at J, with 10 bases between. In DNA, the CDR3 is TGTGCCAGCAGCCAGGGATGGGAGACCCAGTACTTC. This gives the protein CASSQGWETQYF.

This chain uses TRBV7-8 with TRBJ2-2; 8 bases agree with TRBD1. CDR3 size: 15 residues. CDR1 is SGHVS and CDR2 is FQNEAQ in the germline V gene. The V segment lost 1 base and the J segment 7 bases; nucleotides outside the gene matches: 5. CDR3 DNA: TGTGCCAGCAGCTTAGAATACAGGGGGGACGGGGAGCTGTTTTTT. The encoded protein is CASSLEYRGDGELFF.